The rows below give T cell receptor beta chains drawn from one sample of a study of shared clonotypes between healthy human individuals. The method was immunoSEQ multiplex PCR; TCRdb's version includes in-frame clones alone and lacks a portion of them. The profile shows millions of clones, approximately 90% of them singletons. What was sequenced was naive CD4+ T cells sorted from blood. The receptors were gathered from a young man in good health. Both conserved end residues are part of each CDR3. The D gene is left open where the match is weak. A clone size is listed for some rows: how often the clone was seen (once, few, many), or a class if it is expanded.

TRBV7-2	-	-	TRBJ2-1	TGTGCCAGCAGCCCTTATACGAGCAATGAGCAGTTCTTC	CASSPYTSNEQFF
TRBV10-1	-	few	TRBJ1-6	TGCGCCAGCAGTGAGTCCCCAGGGTCGGGATCACCCCTCCACTTT	CASSESPGSGSPLHF
TRBV5-1	-	once	TRBJ2-4	TGCGCCAGCAGCTTTCAGGGTATGGGCGCCAAAAACATTCAGTACTTC	CASSFQGMGAKNIQYF
TRBV7-8	TRBD2	-	TRBJ2-3	TGTGCCAGCAGCTCGCCGGGACTATACAATACGCAGTATTTT	CASSSPGLYNTQYF
TRBV19	-	-	TRBJ2-2	TGTGCCAGTAGAACCACTCGGGACACCGGGGAGCTGTTTTTT	CASRTTRDTGELFF
TRBV2	-	once	TRBJ1-3	TGTGCCAGCACGGCCCGGGATTCTGGAAACACCATATATTTT	CASTARDSGNTIYF
TRBV19	-	-	TRBJ1-5	TGTGCCAGTAGTATTGGGGCGTCGGGGGGCAAGATCTATAGCAATCAGCCCCAGCATTTT	CASSIGASGGKIYSNQPQHF
TRBV4-3	TRBD2	once	TRBJ2-2	TGCGCCAGCAGCCAATGGGCTAGCGGGACTGGCGGGGAGCTGTTTTTT	CASSQWASGTGGELFF
TRBV5-1	-	once	TRBJ2-3	TGCGCCAGCAGGATGCTAGATACGCAGTATTTT	CASRMLDTQYF
TRBV30	-	-	TRBJ1-4	TGTGCCTGGAGTGTAGCGGGGGAAAAACTGTTTTTT	CAWSVAGEKLFF
TRBV25-1	TRBD1	-	TRBJ2-2	TGTGCCAGCAGCCAGGGGGCGAACACCGGGGAGCTGTTTTTT	CASSQGANTGELFF
TRBV7-7	-	-	TRBJ2-2	TGTGCTAGCAGCTTAGTAGGGTCCGGGGAGCTGTTTTTT	CASSLVGSGELFF
TRBV5-1	-	-	TRBJ2-3	TGCGCCAGCAGCCCCAGCCCTAGCGCCGAAAGGGCAGATACGCAGTATTTT	CASSPSPSAERADTQYF
TRBV7-8	-	-	TRBJ2-4	TGTGCCAGCAGCTCTCCCCTTACTAAAAACATTCAGTACTTC	CASSSPLTKNIQYF
TRBV7-2	-	-	TRBJ2-6	TGTGCCAGCAGCACCGGGGAGACCGGGGCCAACGTCCTGACTTTC	CASSTGETGANVLTF
TRBV28	-	-	TRBJ2-7	TGTGCCAGCAGTTTTACTATGGACTCTAGGGAATTCTACGAGCAGTACTTC	CASSFTMDSREFYEQYF
TRBV6-6	-	-	TRBJ1-2	TGTGCCAGCAGTTCCCCTTACTATGGCTACACCTTC	CASSSPYYGYTF
TRBV19	-	-	TRBJ1-2	TGTGCCAGTAGTATAGGTCCTGGAGGTCACGGCTACACCTTC	CASSIGPGGHGYTF
TRBV6-5	-	-	TRBJ1-1	TGTGCCAGCAGCCGGGTCCAGAACACTGAAGCTTTCTTT	CASSRVQNTEAFF
TRBV2	TRBD1	-	TRBJ2-3	TGTGCCAGCACCTACAGGGGGCTGACAGATACGCAGTATTTT	CASTYRGLTDTQYF
TRBV6-5	TRBD2	-	TRBJ2-1	TGTGCCAGCAGTTACTTCACTAGCGGGAGCATTGGTGAGCAGTTCTTC	CASSYFTSGSIGEQFF
TRBV5-1	-	-	TRBJ2-3	TGCGCCAGCAGCTTGGGGGGCGGGGTGCCCACAGATACGCAGTATTTT	CASSLGGGVPTDTQYF
TRBV6-1	TRBD1	-	TRBJ1-1	TGTGCCAGCAGTGGGCAGGGGGCTGCGAACACTGAAGCTTTCTTT	CASSGQGAANTEAFF
TRBV5-1	-	-	TRBJ2-1	TGCGCCAGCAGCTTGAATAGTCTTGGAGCGTCCTACAATGAGCAGTTCTTC	CASSLNSLGASYNEQFF
TRBV18	-	-	TRBJ2-7	TGTGCCAGCTCACCACCGGCTGGGGGCGAGCAGTACTTC	CASSPPAGGEQYF
TRBV10-3	-	-	TRBJ2-3	TGTGCCATCATGCAGGGCGGCACAGATACGCAGTATTTT	CAIMQGGTDTQYF
TRBV5-6	-	-	TRBJ2-7	TGTGCCAGCAGCTTGGCACCTACGGAGCAGTACTTC	CASSLAPTEQYF
TRBV28	TRBD2	-	TRBJ2-1	TGTGCCAGCAGTTTCTCCGGGGGGTCCAATGAGCAGTTCTTC	CASSFSGGSNEQFF
TRBV11-2	-	-	TRBJ2-1	TGTGCCAGCAGCTTGGGAGTGAAGAATGAGCAGTTCTTC	CASSLGVKNEQFF
TRBV6-5	-	-	TRBJ1-2	TGTGCCAGCAGTTACTCTGTCGGGGGGGATGGCTACACCTTC	CASSYSVGGDGYTF